The TCR beta chain described here comes from a study of cytomegalovirus exposure and HLA in healthy donors (dated by TCRdb to 2017 to 2019). The study in broad terms: According to an earlier analysis of several hundred of the donors, some 180 million T cells yielded 117 million unique TCR beta sequences and less than 300 Gb of sequence data. About 280 gigabases of sequencing data and 75 million to 85 million unique TCR sequences made up an early release that covered fewer than 650 HLA-typed donors. The genetic ancestry cluster associated with self-reported Caucasian donors included over 80% of the 398 genotyped donors. The aim of the study was to test whether cataloging public T cell receptors could identify signatures of past pathogen exposure. The study used immunosequencing to profile the T cell repertoires of 600 to 850 subjects and linked those repertoires to cytomegalovirus serostatus. A separate validation cohort of 100 to 150 different subjects was used in addition to the approximately 640-subject first cohort. To predict cytomegalovirus infection status, the study combined high-throughput TCR immunosequencing, statistical association of individual TCRs with disease status, and machine learning. To study patterns of TCR occurrence, a later analysis re-analyzed previously published TCR beta repertoires from around 670 donors and added high-resolution HLA genotyping. The later analysis used no new phenotypic data to find candidate immune exposures, relying instead on TCR beta sequences and their occurrence across donors. To decide whether each TCR beta V gene segment behaved as functional or pseudogenic, an earlier analysis of fewer than 750 of the donors relied on high-throughput TCR beta sequencing. Donor age, sex, ethnicity and CMV serostatus were collected together with the repertoire data. In a later genetic analysis, genome-wide SNP genotypes for about 55% of the roughly 670 donors were used, and that subset was treated as a discovery cohort. Every repertoire in the discovery cohort had been generated on one and the same sequencing platform. Both class I and class II loci were covered by HLA typing, at four-digit resolution. Typing coverage differed by locus: A, B, C, DRB1 and DQB1 were typed in roughly 620-640 donors, DQA1 in 500 to 550, DPA1 in some 570, and DPB1 in approximately 450. Because of strong linkage in the cohort, 4 to 6 DR-DQ haplotypes were treated as single units for association and clustering. On average, over 200,000 unique TCR beta nucleotide sequences were sequenced per donor among a few hundred genotyped donors of the cohort, with roughly 18% of those sequences being non-productive. On the study overall, not on this receptor specifically: Compared with equally common non-associated chains, HLA-associated TCR beta chains in a later analysis were more clonally expanded and had lower generation probabilities. In a later analysis, TCR association rates were found to vary across HLA loci, with the most associated TCRs seen for DRB1 alleles and the fewest for HLA-C alleles. In both the original and validation cohorts, the classifier was reported to diagnose cytomegalovirus status with high specificity and sensitivity. In vitro tests confirmed that a few of the cytomegalovirus-associated TCR beta chains recognize cytomegalovirus antigens. CMV serostatus was the only immune exposure information available for the cohort. In a later genetic analysis, fewer N-insertions in productive TCRs were reported among donors in an Asian-associated ancestry cluster than the approximately 630-donor mean. In a later analysis, around 15,000 TCR beta sequences were associated with specific HLA alleles at a false discovery rate of 0.05. In this cohort, only TCR beta chains were sequenced, and detectable features were limited by the absence of alpha or paired-chain data. A further reported finding was that TCR beta sequences accurately predicted the HLA-A and HLA-B alleles for most subjects in the first cohort. In the study, around 150 TCR beta chains were listed as associated with cytomegalovirus. A cluster of highly shared sequence variants was judged likely to be a technical artifact of the sequencing pipeline. In an earlier analysis of a few hundred of the donors, most TCR beta V segments were observed in productive rearrangements about 90% or about 30% of the time, broadly matching IMGT annotations. According to the authors, the approach could potentially be generalized to other disease states and immunological phenotypes. V-gene and J-gene trimming of TCR beta chains was associated with a missense DCLRE1C variant in a later genetic analysis, and the association was replicated in an independent cohort. Across donors, most TCR sequences were observed very rarely, whereas some public TCRs were present in many individuals. About 15 rarely observed V segments, including chromosome 9 orphons, were excluded from the earlier analysis of about 600 of the donors because counts were too low. In a later analysis, several top co-occurrence clusters were reported to appear linked to parvovirus B19, influenza, CMV and Epstein-Barr virus. When HLA alleles, especially DR and DQ, strongly co-occurred, attributing TCR associations to individual alleles was difficult. Some IMGT-functional V segments, including TRBV6-2 and TRBV6-3, could not be told apart with the 87-base-pair reads, so those segments were excluded. A later analysis found that most CMV-associated TCR beta chains appeared HLA-restricted, with HLA associations seemingly driven largely by CMV exposure. Linkage disequilibrium might explain the correlated functional status among segregating V segments, but an unknown experimental factor could not be ruled out. Because HLA typing was missing for some donors at each locus, association tests included only the typed subset. Roughly uniform sequencing depth across donors was assumed in presence/absence analyses, although this assumption may not hold.

The cohort consisted of 666 healthy bone marrow donors. Cohort members were all nominally healthy when sampled, although unrecorded immune exposures were likely present. The donor was CMV seronegative and belonged to the group of approximately 320 seronegative cohort members. Every donor gave a peripheral blood sample, and the peripheral blood mononuclear cells from that sample were used for TCR beta sequencing. The Qiagen DNeasy Blood Extraction Kit was used to extract genomic DNA from the blood cell samples. V drops 8 bases and J drops 6 bases, leaving 7 bases in between. Looking up the germline V gene yields CDR1 MDHEN and CDR2 SYDVKM. From cysteine to phenylalanine, the CDR3 is 10 amino acids long. CDR3 DNA only is kept here, 30 bases in frame from base 1. The method was the immunoSEQ multiplex PCR assay. For the multiplex PCR, a mixture combining 60 forward primers for TCR Vbeta segments and 13 reverse primers for TCR Jbeta segments was used. Amplification of the CDR3 region of rearranged TCR beta genes was performed with a multiplex PCR assay on genomic DNA. Amplified TCR beta libraries were sequenced as 87-base-pair reads on the Illumina HiSeq System. On the authors' methods: A later analysis tallied around 80 million unique TCR beta chains across the 660 or so repertoires, and about 12 million of those chains were shared by two or more donors. Raw reads were error-corrected and collapsed into unique sequences by a nearest-neighbor algorithm in which closely related sequences were merged to remove PCR and sequencing errors. CDR3 sequences were aligned to IMGT reference sequences to assign V, D and J gene segments. For a sequence to be retained, at least a six-nucleotide match to both a V gene segment and a J gene segment was required. Rearrangements were called productive when the CDR3 lacked stop codons and stayed in frame with V and J; all others were non-productive. CDR3 was defined by IMGT convention, running from the second conserved V-encoded cysteine to the conserved J-encoded phenylalanine. In an earlier analysis of just under 600 of the donors, sequences lacking an unambiguous match to a single V gene segment were excluded. An earlier analysis of a few hundred of the donors called V segments functional above 56.7% productive rearrangements and segregating when the between-donor standard deviation exceeded 5%. A statistical classification framework was developed to diagnose cytomegalovirus status using the catalog of TCR beta chain sequences. In a later analysis, TCR nucleotide sequences were compared against IMGT/GENE-DB human TR gene sequences so that V and J genes could be assigned. A later analysis assigned CDR3 sequences and most-parsimonious VDJ recombination scenarios with the TCRdist pipeline. In a later analysis, every TCR beta chain was defined by the combination of its CDR3 amino acid sequence and its V-gene family, and reads without a unique V-gene family were dropped. A later analysis removed over 500 highly shared, low-generation-probability nucleotide sequences to deal with suspected cross-contamination and a sequencing artifact. A later analysis calculated a clonal expansion index for each public chain from normalized within-repertoire ranks of inferred template counts. In a later analysis, generation probabilities were computed using a VDJ recombination model fitted to out-of-frame rearrangements, and the results were checked against IGoR. Hypergeometric tests were used in a later analysis to score TCR-TCR, TCR-HLA and TCR-CMV co-occurrence, with a repertoire-size bias correction applied to the TCR pairs. To estimate false discovery rates, a later analysis permuted the HLA or CMV assignments 20 times. In a later analysis, co-occurring TCRs were grouped using DBSCAN, with TCRdist sequence similarity added in when clustering inside HLA-allele-positive subsets. For co-occurrence clustering, repertoires with fewer than 30,000 or more than 120,000 public chains were excluded, along with roughly 5 repertoires with anomalous nucleotide sharing. In TCRdb, the immuneACCESS table is reduced to in-frame sequences with V and J assigned. These tables do not hold every clone; where another copy was compared, an unresolved V gene accounts for under half, and the others remain unexplained. Clonal size and the V and J genes are those of that table, whereas D and trimming came from the DNA. The sample profile shows about 130,000 clones; roughly 83% of them were found once. 1% to 1.5% of the sample is in the top ten clones.

A word on this clone: The antigen it binds to is not known. It has no much larger one-base neighbor in the sample; base qualities were not kept.

Recombination connected TRBV28 to TRBJ1-2; no D gene call is confident. Sequencing was done on a sample of PBMCs. The receptor was isolated from a girl aged 2 to 10 in good health and CMV-seronegative. At the DNA level, the sequence is TGTGCCAGCCTCGGTCATGGCTACACCTTC. This is translated as CASLGHGYTF.